This entry is about one T cell receptor beta chain. No antigen is known for it. No much larger clonotype is one base removed from it; base qualities were not supplied. Within the sample, other DNA sequences also encode this same CDR3. The entry originates in a study of control samples from healthy donors and cancer patients (dated by TCRdb to 2020 to 2021). The library was generated by the immunoSEQ multiplex PCR assay. This immuneACCESS table, as held by TCRdb, lists in-frame sequences with V and J called but not all clones. Of the missing ones, under half trace to an unresolved V gene in checked studies; the others have no known cause. The sample table shows about 69,000 clones, and around 90% are seen once. The ten top clones hold roughly 6% of the sample. The CDR3, from cysteine to phenylalanine, totals 12 residues. This entry keeps only the CDR3 DNA: 36 bases, framed from base 1. A distance of 4 bases separates the germline ends of V and J, which lose 1 base and 4 bases respectively. Reading the germline V gene (reference sequence) gives CDR1 LGHDT and CDR2 YNNKEL.

Sequenced: PBMCs. The chain joins TRBV3-1 (or the pseudogene TRBV3-2) to TRBJ2-5; a confident D gene designation cannot be given. The clonotype comes from a man aged 55 to 69 with colorectal cancer. In nucleotide form, the sequence is TGTGCCAGCAGCCAAGTGAGAGAGACCCAGTACTTC. It is translated as CASSQVRETQYF.